This T cell receptor (beta chain) appears in the sequencing data of a study of T cells in Graves' hyperthyroidism and ophthalmopathy. Ophthalmopathy patients showed a Clinical Activity Score of at least 3, NOSPECS grade of at least 4 and duration under 3 months. Criteria for exclusion of patients were uncontrolled infection, other autoimmune disease, pregnancy or lactation. The diagnoses drew upon clinical symptoms, serum thyroxine and TRAb, thyroid ultrasound and orbital computed tomography. PBMCs stemmed from around 10 ml fresh peripheral blood. This clonotype has at least ten counts. From RNA transcripts, TCR beta CDR3 regions were amplified. HTBI primers were the set used in a first-round RT-PCR of the TCR CDR3. TCRdb reprocessed the multiplex PCR reads via MiXCR and lists one record per CDR3 protein. The top ten clones hold 28% of a sample with approximately 380,000 distinct CDR3 sequences, over 13% of them seen once.

The CDR3 loop spans 13 amino acids. CDR1 and CDR2 (germline): LGHDT, YNNKEL (reference sequence). V dropped 5 bases and J dropped 5 bases, with 10 bases sitting between them. The chain links TRBV3-1 to TRBJ1-5; D remains unclear. This clonotype was obtained from a man aged 45-65 years with Graves' ophthalmopathy. The sequencing sample was made of blood. CDR3 DNA: TGTGCCAGCAGCGAAGGGTACGATCAGCCCCAGCATTTT. Translation: CASSEGYDQPQHF. Filled out from reference TRBV3-1 and TRBJ1-5, the complete variable domain reads DTAVSQTPKYLVTQMGNDKSIKCEQNLGHDTMYWYKQDSKKFLKIMFSYNNKELIINETVPNRFSPKSPDKAHLNLHINSLELGDSAVYFCASSEGYDQPQHFGDGTRLSIL.